Listed here is a single T cell receptor (beta chain). Its specificity is not known. This CDR3 spans 16 amino acids. V gave up 0 bases and J gave up 1 base, with 15 bases separating them. CDR1 is SQVTM and CDR2 is ANQGSEA in the germline V gene. Data came from immunoSEQ multiplex PCR; TCRdb stores just in-frame clones and leaves some out. The sample consists of 55,000 to 65,000 clones, about 85% of them appearing once. The data derive from a study of OX40 agonist ivuxolimab in advanced cancers. Study as a whole: Patients with prior anti-PD-1, anti-PD-L1 or anti-CTLA-4 therapy were eligible; less than 50% had some.

Study-level points and caveats: Compared with CD4+, CD8+ T cells on average had more expanded clones.

The sequenced sample was CD4+ or CD8+ T cells sorted from blood, obtained in a trial of the OX40 agonist ivuxolimab. This receptor was taken from an adult with an advanced solid tumor such as melanoma, head and neck, liver or kidney cancer. V usage is TRBV29-1 and J usage is TRBJ1-1; D is perhaps TRBD1 (5 bases). This CDR3 reads CSVEDQRRQRNTEAFF. The CDR3 nucleotides are TGCAGCGTTGAAGATCAGAGGAGACAGCGGAACACTGAAGCTTTCTTT.